This T cell receptor beta chain stems from a study of control samples from healthy donors and cancer patients. Produced via immunoSEQ multiplex PCR; TCRdb's table is partial and in-frame only. Of 100,000 to 150,000 clones in the sample, roughly nine tenths were seen once. From germline, CDR1 is SEHNR and CDR2 FQNEAQ (reference sequence). V lost 5 bases, J lost 0 bases, and 11 bases stayed unmatched. This CDR3 has 18 amino acids. The clonotype comes from a man between 18 and 35 years old in good health. The sample was blood. The V and J genes are TRBV7-9 and TRBJ2-3, with 10 bases matching TRBD2. The CDR3 loop is CASSPGWTSGTSTDTQYF. CDR3 DNA: TGTGCCAGCAGCCCAGGATGGACTAGCGGAACTAGCACAGATACGCAGTATTTT. The complete variable domain, with remaining parts taken from reference TRBV7-9 and TRBJ2-3, reads DTGVSQNPRHKITKRGQNVTFRCDPISEHNRLYWYRQTLGQGPEFLTYFQNEAQLEKSRLLSDRFSAERPKGSFSTLEIQRTEQGDSAMYLCASSPGWTSGTSTDTQYFGPGTRLTVL.